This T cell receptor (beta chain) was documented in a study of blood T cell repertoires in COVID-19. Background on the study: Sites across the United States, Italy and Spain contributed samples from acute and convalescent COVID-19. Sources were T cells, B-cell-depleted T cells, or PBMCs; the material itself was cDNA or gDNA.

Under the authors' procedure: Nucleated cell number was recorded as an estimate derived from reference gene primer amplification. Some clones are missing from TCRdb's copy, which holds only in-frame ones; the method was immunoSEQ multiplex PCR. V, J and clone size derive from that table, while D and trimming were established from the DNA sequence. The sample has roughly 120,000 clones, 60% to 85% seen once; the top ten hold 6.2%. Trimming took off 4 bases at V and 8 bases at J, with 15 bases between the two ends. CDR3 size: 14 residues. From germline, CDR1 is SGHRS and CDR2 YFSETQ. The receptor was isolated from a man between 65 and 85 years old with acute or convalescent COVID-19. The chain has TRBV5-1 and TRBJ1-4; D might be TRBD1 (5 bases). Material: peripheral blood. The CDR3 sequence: CASSLRGEDEKLFF. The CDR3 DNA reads TGCGCCAGCAGCCTCCGGGGGGAGGACGAAAAACTGTTTTTT.